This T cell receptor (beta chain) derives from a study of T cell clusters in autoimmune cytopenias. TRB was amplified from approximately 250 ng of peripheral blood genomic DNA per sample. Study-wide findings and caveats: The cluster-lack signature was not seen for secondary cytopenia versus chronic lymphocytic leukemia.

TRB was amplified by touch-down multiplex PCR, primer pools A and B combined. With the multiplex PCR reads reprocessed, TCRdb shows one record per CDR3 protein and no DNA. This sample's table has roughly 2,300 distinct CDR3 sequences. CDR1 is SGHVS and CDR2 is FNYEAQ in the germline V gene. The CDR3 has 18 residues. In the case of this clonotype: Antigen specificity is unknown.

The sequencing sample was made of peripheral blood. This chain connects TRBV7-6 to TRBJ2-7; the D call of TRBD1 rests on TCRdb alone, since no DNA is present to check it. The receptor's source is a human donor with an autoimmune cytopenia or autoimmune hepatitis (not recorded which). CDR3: CASSLAVPTATYSYEQYF.